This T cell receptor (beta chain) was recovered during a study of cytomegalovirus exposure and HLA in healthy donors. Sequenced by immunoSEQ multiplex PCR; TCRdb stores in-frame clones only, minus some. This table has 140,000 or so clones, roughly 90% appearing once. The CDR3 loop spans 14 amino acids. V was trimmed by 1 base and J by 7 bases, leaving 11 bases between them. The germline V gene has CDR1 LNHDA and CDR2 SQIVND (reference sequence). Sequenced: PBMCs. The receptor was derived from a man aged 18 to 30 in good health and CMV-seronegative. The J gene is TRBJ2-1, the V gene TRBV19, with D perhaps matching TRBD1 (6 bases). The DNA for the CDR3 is TGTGCCAGTAGTATAGCAGTAGGGGGAAATGAGCAGTTCTTC. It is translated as CASSIAVGGNEQFF.